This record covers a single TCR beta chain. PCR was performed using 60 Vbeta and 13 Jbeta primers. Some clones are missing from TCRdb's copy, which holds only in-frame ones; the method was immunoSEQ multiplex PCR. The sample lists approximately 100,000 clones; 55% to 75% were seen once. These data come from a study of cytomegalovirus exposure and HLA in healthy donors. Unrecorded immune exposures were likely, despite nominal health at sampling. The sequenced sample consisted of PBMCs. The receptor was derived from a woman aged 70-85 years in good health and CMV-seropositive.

The CDR3 here is CASSLEGTGVPIYF. Here the CDR3 DNA reads TGTGCCAGCAGCTTGGAGGGGACAGGGGTTCCCATATATTTT. The chain carries TRBV5-6 and TRBJ1-3; 10 nucleotides match TRBD1. V lost 0 bases to trimming and J lost 11 bases; unmatched junction nucleotides: 5. This CDR3 region has 14 residues. Germline V CDR1 and CDR2: SGHDT, YYEEEE.